The 19 T cell receptor beta chains presented below share a single source sample, sequenced in a study of neurological immune-mediated disorders. Via MiXCR, TCRdb re-called the 5' RACE reads, giving one row per CDR3 protein. The sample shows roughly 67,000 distinct CDR3 sequences, around 4% of them seen only once. The sequenced sample was PBMCs. Source of these receptors: a man aged 45-65 years with multiple sclerosis.

There are many counts of this clonotype. The chain is built from TRBV19 and TRBJ1-5; D gene uncertain. The V end lost 5 bases, the J end lost 0 bases, and 11 bases lay between the germline ends. Germline V gene lookup returns CDR1 LNHDA and CDR2 SQIVND (reference sequence). The CDR3 runs to 15 residues. CDR3 region: CASSLLHDSNQPQHF. CDR3 coding DNA: TGTGCCAGTAGTCTCTTACATGATAGCAATCAGCCCCAGCATTTT. Filled out from reference TRBV19 and TRBJ1-5, the complete variable domain reads DGGITQSPKYLFRKEGQNVTLSCEQNLNHDAMYWYRQDPGQGLRLIYYSQIVNDFQKGDIAEGYSVSREKKESFPLTVTSAQKNPTAFYLCASSLLHDSNQPQHFGDGTRLSIL.

In its sample, this clonotype was seen many times. The chain couples TRBV7-6 to TRBJ1-6; the D gene is possibly TRBD1 (5 bases). V was shortened by 5 bases and J by 8 bases, with 16 bases between the two germline ends. Germline-derived CDR1 and CDR2 are SGHVS and FNYEAQ. This CDR3 is 15 amino acids long. For the CDR3, the DNA is TGTGCCAGCAGCCTCGGGGGGGGGTCTGATTCACCCCTCCACTTT. Protein sequence: CASSLGGGSDSPLHF.

This clonotype was seen many times. The CDR3 here is CASSSRGPYQETQYF. CDR3 coding DNA: TGTGCCAGCAGTTCCCGGGGCCCGTACCAAGAGACCCAGTACTTC. The V gene is TRBV12-3 or TRBV12-4, the J gene TRBJ2-5; D assignment may be TRBD1 or TRBD2 (5 bases each). With 4 bases removed from V and 0 bases from J, the gap between germline ends came to 12 bases. CDR3 length: 15 amino acids.

The table lists this clonotype with many counts. The gene calls are TRBV20-1 and TRBJ2-3, with D tentatively TRBD2 (5 bases). Trimming pared 1 base from V and 7 bases from J, leaving 12 bases between. The length of the CDR3 is 13 residues. Germline CDR1 is DFQATT and CDR2 is SNEGSKA (reference sequence). For the CDR3, the DNA is TGCAGTGCTAGAGGCCCAGCGGCAAATACGCAGTATTTT. This sequence encodes CSARGPAANTQYF.

This clonotype was recorded at least ten times. The rearrangement links TRBV15 to TRBJ1-1, with TRBD1 matching 11 bases. Looked up from germline, CDR1 is LNHNV and CDR2 is YYDKDF (reference sequence). There are 14 residues in the CDR3. Unmatched junction bases numbered 3, after V lost 5 bases and J lost 4 bases. The CDR3: CATSWDRGSTEAFF. The CDR3 bases are TGTGCCACCAGCTGGGACAGGGGGAGCACTGAAGCTTTCTTT.

This clonotype came up many times. The J gene is TRBJ2-5, the V gene TRBV6-2 or TRBV6-3; maybe TRBD1 (6 bases). CDR3 length: 14 amino acids. Trimming took off 2 bases at V and 0 bases at J, with 7 bases between the two ends. CDR1 is MNHEY and CDR2 is SVGEGT in the germline V gene. CDR3 nucleotides: TGTGCCAGCAGTTACAGGGGGTACCAAGAGACCCAGTACTTC. Translating gives CASSYRGYQETQYF.

The gene calls are TRBV7-3 and TRBJ2-3, with TRBD2 matching 8 bases. This CDR3 comprises 14 residues. The ends lost 8 bases at V and 4 bases at J; junction bases unmatched: 8. CDR1 is SGHTA, CDR2 FQGTGA, per germline. CDR3 sequence reads: CASGTRGGSDTQYF. The CDR3 region has the DNA TGTGCCAGCGGAACTCGGGGGGGGTCAGATACGCAGTATTTT.

This clonotype was seen repeatedly, ten times or more. V usage is TRBV3-1 and J usage is TRBJ1-5, with a weak D call TRBD1 (5 bases). CDR1 is LGHDT and CDR2 is YNNKEL in the germline V gene (reference sequence). The CDR3 covers 17 residues. Trimming stripped 1 base from V and 0 bases from J, with 13 bases between. The CDR3 here is CASSQGRRTPSNQPQHF. Here the CDR3 DNA reads TGTGCCAGCAGCCAAGGACGGAGGACACCTAGCAATCAGCCCCAGCATTTT.

This clonotype occurred many times. V is TRBV6-1 and J is TRBJ2-7; the D is unclear. CDR1 is MNHNS, CDR2 SASEGT, per germline. The CDR3 extends over 14 amino acids. V was clipped by 3 bases and J by 7 bases, with 16 bases between them. The CDR3 DNA follows: TGTGCCAGCAGTGACCCCCGGCAGACCGTTGAGCAGTACGTC. The encoded protein is CASSDPRQTVEQYV.

This clonotype was recorded at least ten times. This chain connects TRBV20-1 to TRBJ1-5, with D unclear. V dropped 3 bases and J dropped 0 bases, with 12 bases sitting between them. Germline CDR1 is DFQATT and CDR2 is SNEGSKA (reference sequence). This CDR3 region has 15 residues. The CDR3 protein is CSARAGEYSNQPQHF. CDR3 sequence (DNA): TGCAGTGCTAGGGCGGGAGAATATAGCAATCAGCCCCAGCATTTT.

This clonotype was found many times. The rearrangement joins TRBV5-1 to TRBJ2-5, with D possibly being TRBD2 (5 bases). Germline V CDR1 and CDR2: SGHRS, YFSETQ. Trimming pared 0 bases from V and 4 bases from J, leaving 16 bases between. The CDR3 has 16 residues. CDR3 amino acids: CASSLANSGIGETQYF. In DNA form, the CDR3 reads TGCGCCAGCAGCTTGGCCAATTCGGGGATCGGAGAGACCCAGTACTTC.

This clonotype was counted ten times or more. The rearrangement links TRBV9 to TRBJ2-5; TRBD2 is a possible D gene (6 bases). CDR1 is SGDLS, CDR2 YYNGEE, per germline. The CDR3 is 17 residues long. Trimming removed 0 bases at V and 2 bases at J, with 17 bases between. CDR3 in amino acids: CASSVATVVGGQETQYF. In nucleotides, the CDR3 is TGTGCCAGCAGCGTAGCTACGGTGGTCGGGGGACAAGAGACCCAGTACTTC.

The rearrangement uses TRBV18 and TRBJ1-6, with TRBD1 as a possible D gene (6 bases). The V end lost 3 bases, the J end lost 7 bases, and 10 bases lay between the germline ends. CDR3 length equals 14 residues. The germline CDR1 and CDR2 sequences are KGHSH and LQKENI. The CDR3: CASSPTGGNSPLHF. As DNA, the CDR3 is TGTGCCAGCTCACCGACAGGCGGCAATTCACCCCTCCACTTT.

This clonotype was recorded at least ten times. V gene TRBV4-1 combines with J gene TRBJ2-3; D may be TRBD2 (5 bases). Trimming pared 0 bases from V and 2 bases from J, leaving 9 bases between. The germline CDR1 and CDR2 sequences are MGHRA and YSYEKL. This CDR3 is 15 amino acids long. The CDR3 nucleotides read TGCGCCAGCAGCCAAGATCCGGGAAACACAGATACGCAGTATTTT. Its translation: CASSQDPGNTDTQYF.

The chain uses TRBV7-3 and TRBJ2-2; TRBD1 aligns across 11 bases. CDR1 SGHTA and CDR2 FQGTGA come from the germline V gene. The CDR3 consists of 14 residues. V lost 5 bases, J lost 7 bases, and 3 bases stayed unmatched. The CDR3 region is CASSPGTGGGELFF. CDR3 coding DNA: TGTGCCAGCAGCCCCGGGACAGGGGGCGGGGAGCTGTTTTTT.

This clonotype was counted at least ten times. The chain recombines TRBV15 with TRBJ2-3; no clear D gene. Germline V gene data show CDR1 as LNHNV and CDR2 as YYDKDF (reference sequence). The CDR3 totals 15 residues. Trimming took off 0 bases at V and 3 bases at J, with 10 bases between the two ends. This CDR3 reads CATSRDRSRTDTQYF. The CDR3 coding sequence is TGTGCCACCAGCAGAGATAGGAGCCGAACAGATACGCAGTATTTT.

In its sample, this clonotype was seen many times. This chain connects TRBV5-1 to TRBJ2-2; D not certain. CDR1 is SGHRS and CDR2 is YFSETQ in the germline V gene. This CDR3 has 16 residues. Trimming pared 3 bases from V and 3 bases from J, leaving 15 bases between. In DNA form, the CDR3 reads TGCGCCAGCAGCTCATCAAGGGCCCGAGACACCGGGGAGCTGTTTTTT. It encodes CASSSSRARDTGELFF.

This clonotype was detected ten times or more. The chain joins TRBV28 to TRBJ1-4; a weak D match, TRBD1 (5 bases). Trimming cost V 3 bases and J 8 bases, with 19 bases left between them. The CDR3 length is 16 residues. Germline loops: CDR1 MDHEN, CDR2 SYDVKM. CDR3 sequence reads: CASSFFYSDRNEKLFF. The CDR3, as DNA: TGTGCCAGCAGTTTTTTCTATAGCGACAGAAACGAAAAACTGTTTTTT.

The sample holds many counts of this clonotype. The rearrangement uses TRBV29-1 and TRBJ2-2, with 15 bases aligning to TRBD2. The CDR3 is made up of 17 amino acids. Trimming at V came to 3 bases and at J to 0 bases, leaving 2 bases not matched to a gene. CDR1 and CDR2 from the germline V gene are SQVTM and ANQGSEA. The CDR3 bases are TGCAGCGTTGAGGGACTAGCGGGGGGTCCGAACACCGGGGAGCTGTTTTTT. Translation gives CSVEGLAGGPNTGELFF.